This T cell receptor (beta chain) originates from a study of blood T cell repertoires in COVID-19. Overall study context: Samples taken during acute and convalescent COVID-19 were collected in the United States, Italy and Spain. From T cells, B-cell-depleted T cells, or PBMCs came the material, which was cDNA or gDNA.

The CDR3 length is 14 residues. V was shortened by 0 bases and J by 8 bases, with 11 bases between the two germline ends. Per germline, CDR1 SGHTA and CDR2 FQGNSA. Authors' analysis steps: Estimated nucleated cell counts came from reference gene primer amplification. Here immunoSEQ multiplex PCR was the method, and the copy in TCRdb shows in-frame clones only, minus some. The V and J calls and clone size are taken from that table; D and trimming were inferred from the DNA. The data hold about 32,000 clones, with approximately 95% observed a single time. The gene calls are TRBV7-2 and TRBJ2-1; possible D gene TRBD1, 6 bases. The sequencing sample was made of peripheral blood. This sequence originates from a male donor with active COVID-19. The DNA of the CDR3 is TGTGCCAGCAGCTTAGCGGGGGCATTTCATGAGCAGTTCTTC. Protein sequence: CASSLAGAFHEQFF.